This T cell receptor beta chain is drawn from a study of cytomegalovirus exposure and HLA in healthy donors. About the research overall: Most donors, 70% to 85% of a few hundred genotyped, fell in the Caucasian-associated ancestry cluster. General study findings and limits: Being indistinguishable, some V segments were excluded, TRBV6-2 and TRBV6-3 among them. The study carried out a later analysis of TCR beta sequences. It associated approximately 15,000 of them with specific HLA alleles at a false discovery rate of 0.05. Analyzed later, association rates of TCRs varied across HLA loci, with DRB1 most and HLA-C fewest.

PCR was performed using 60 Vbeta and 13 Jbeta primers. Repertoires were generated with immunoSEQ multiplex PCR, while TCRdb's copy carries only in-frame clones and drops some. The sample has roughly 93,000 clones, 76% seen once; the top ten hold around 2.8%. Trimming took 4 bases from V and 4 from J, leaving 7 bases between them. Per germline, CDR1 MNHNY and CDR2 SVGAGI (reference sequence). The CDR3 is 12 amino acids. On this clone itself: Its target is unknown.

This chain links TRBV6-6 with TRBJ1-2; D not certain. Sequenced input: PBMCs. The source is a middle-aged man in good health and CMV-seronegative. The CDR3 DNA reads as TGTGCCAGCAGTTCCAGTGGCTATGGCTACACCTTC. This gives the protein CASSSSGYGYTF.